Here is one T cell receptor (beta chain) with its context. Its antigen is not known. This specimen belongs to a study of cytomegalovirus exposure and HLA in healthy donors. Vbeta (60) and Jbeta (13) primers were used in the PCR. Sequencing was performed with immunoSEQ multiplex PCR; in TCRdb, only in-frame clones are kept and a portion is missing. The sample shows over 150,000 clones, 85% of them seen only once. Germline V lookup: CDR1 MNHEY, CDR2 SVGAGI. CDR3 length: 13 amino acids. The ends lost 6 bases at V and 3 bases at J; junction bases unmatched: 5. Study results and limitations: The study put 150 or so TCR beta chains on its list as cytomegalovirus-associated.

V is TRBV6-5 and J is TRBJ2-7; TRBD2 agrees at 7 bases. The sample taken for sequencing was PBMCs. This TCR was recovered from a boy aged 2 to 10 in good health and CMV-seronegative. The CDR3 protein is CASSEGLDYEQYF. CDR3 in DNA: TGTGCCAGCAGCGAAGGACTAGACTACGAGCAGTACTTC.